The 15 T cell receptor beta chains listed next were all sequenced from one sample in a study of spatial heterogeneity in lung cancer. TCRdb re-derived calls from the 5' RACE reads in MiXCR, one entry per CDR3 protein. The sample has about 21,000 distinct CDR3 sequences; approximately 4.2% are singletons. The sample's time point: sample taken at primary tumor resection. Sequencing was performed on PBMCs, taken at surgery. These receptor sequences come from a male donor with early-stage non-small cell lung cancer.

This clonotype is deemed medium-sized. J is TRBJ1-5 and V is TRBV6-2 or TRBV6-3; TRBD1 might be the D (5 bases). V was clipped by 2 bases and J by 5 bases, with 7 bases between them. Germline loops: CDR1 MNHEY, CDR2 SVGEGT. CDR3 size: 13 residues. The CDR3 bases are TGTGCCAGCAGTTACCAGGGCCATCAGCCCCAGCATTTT. This gives the protein CASSYQGHQPQHF.

This clonotype was observed many times. The rearrangement joins TRBV27 to TRBJ1-4; 7 bases fit TRBD1. Trimming cost V 6 bases and J 3 bases; bases outside gene matches: 7. CDR3 length: 15 amino acids. Germline CDR1 reads MNHEY; CDR2 reads SMNVEV (reference sequence). CDR3 in amino acids: CASSLTGVANEKLFF. The CDR3 nucleotides read TGTGCCAGCAGCCTAACAGGGGTGGCTAATGAAAAACTGTTTTTT. The full variable domain, its missing parts supplied by reference TRBV27 and TRBJ1-4, is EAQVTQNPRYLITVTGKKLTVTCSQNMNHEYMSWYRQDPGLGLRQIYYSMNVEVTDKGDVPEGYKVSRKEKRNFPLILESPSPNQTSLYFCASSLTGVANEKLFFGSGTQLSVL.

The CDR3 region is CASSEEGAGYTF. The CDR3 bases are TGTGCCAGCAGTGAAGAGGGGGCTGGCTACACCTTC. This chain connects TRBV6-1 to TRBJ1-2, with 7 positions matching TRBD1. CDR1 and CDR2 from the germline V gene are MNHNS and SASEGT. Trimming took 1 base from V and 7 from J; bases not matched to a gene: 0. This CDR3 is built from 12 residues.

This clonotype was found a few times. The chain couples TRBV11-2 to TRBJ2-7, with D tentatively TRBD1 (5 bases). Trimming removed 5 bases at V and 5 bases at J, with 13 bases between. The germline gives CDR1 SGHAT, CDR2 FQNNGV. The CDR3 contains 13 residues. The DNA of the CDR3 is TGTGCCAGCAGCCTCCCGCAGGGTGACGAGCAGTACTTC. Its translation: CASSLPQGDEQYF. The full variable domain, rest sourced from reference TRBV11-2 and TRBJ2-7, is EAGVAQSPRYKIIEKRQSVAFWCNPISGHATLYWYQQILGQGPKLLIQFQNNGVVDDSQLPKDRFSAERLKGVDSTLKIQPAKLEDSAVYLCASSLPQGDEQYFGPGTRLTVT.

In its sample, this clonotype was seen many times. The chain uses TRBV2 and TRBJ1-5; no definite D call. V lost 3 bases and J lost 4, with 10 bases in between. Germline V gives CDR1 SNHLY, CDR2 FYNNEI. The CDR3 is 14 amino acids. CDR3 nucleotides: TGTGCCAGCAGTGAGGGGTCCCGAAATCAGCCCCAGCATTTT. Its protein is CASSEGSRNQPQHF.

This clonotype has just a few counts. This sequence joins TRBV6-5 and TRBJ2-7; no firm D call. This CDR3 has 11 amino acids. Germline values: CDR1 MNHEY, CDR2 SVGAGI. V lost 1 base and J 5 bases, leaving 3 bases between the germline ends. CDR3 loop: CASSYFDEQYF. CDR3 DNA sequence: TGTGCCAGCAGTTACTTCGACGAGCAGTACTTC.

At least ten counts were recorded for this clonotype. The J gene is TRBJ1-1, the V gene TRBV2; no reliable D call. The V gene lost 4 bases and the J gene lost 1 base, with 10 bases spanning the gap. Looked up from germline, CDR1 is SNHLY and CDR2 is FYNNEI. CDR3 size: 14 residues. CDR3 sequence: CASSVAQRNTEAFF. The DNA of the CDR3 is TGTGCCAGCAGTGTAGCACAGAGGAACACTGAAGCTTTCTTT.

This rearrangement joins TRBV18 to TRBJ2-3; a weak D match, TRBD1 (6 bases). The CDR3 totals 16 residues. The V end lost 4 bases, the J end lost 2 bases, and 16 bases lay between the germline ends. Germline V gene data show CDR1 as KGHSH and CDR2 as LQKENI. The CDR3 DNA reads as TGTGCCAGCTCACGCATCCGGGACACAACCACAGATACGCAGTATTTT. This sequence encodes CASSRIRDTTTDTQYF.

This clonotype was picked up many times. The chain combines TRBV27 with TRBJ2-1; the match to TRBD2 covers 9 bases. Germline loops: CDR1 MNHEY, CDR2 SMNVEV (reference sequence). The length of the CDR3 is 14 residues. Losses at the gene ends were 7 bases for V and 8 bases for J; bases not matched to a gene: 9. CDR3 coding DNA: TGTGCCAGCACCCGAGCGGGAGGAGGGGATGAGCAGTTCTTC. Its translation: CASTRAGGGDEQFF.

The genes are TRBV6-1 and TRBJ2-5; D may be TRBD1 (7 bases). Germline V lookup: CDR1 MNHNS, CDR2 SASEGT. The CDR3 runs to 17 residues. The V and J ends lost 6 bases and 4 bases respectively, with 24 bases between them. CDR3: CASSRGQEGRGTETQYF. DNA of the CDR3: TGTGCCAGCAGCCGAGGGCAGGAGGGCAGGGGGACAGAGACCCAGTACTTC.

The J gene is TRBJ1-1, the V gene TRBV20-1; 8 nucleotides line up with TRBD1. This CDR3 has 15 amino acids. Losses at the gene ends were 5 bases for V and 0 bases for J; bases not matched to a gene: 8. Germline V CDR1 and CDR2: DFQATT, SNEGSKA (reference sequence). CDR3 nucleotide sequence: TGCAGTGCTCATCCTCGGACAGGGCTGAACACTGAAGCTTTCTTT. This translates into CSAHPRTGLNTEAFF.

In this sample, this clonotype turned up many times. This chain links TRBV20-1 with TRBJ2-1; 8 nucleotides align to TRBD2. Germline CDR1 reads DFQATT; CDR2 reads SNEGSKA (reference sequence). V gave up 0 bases and J gave up 5 bases; unmatched junction bases: 6. The length of the CDR3 is 15 residues. This chain's CDR3 is CSAREAGAGHNEQFF. CDR3 nucleotide sequence: TGCAGTGCTAGAGAAGCGGGAGCGGGCCACAATGAGCAGTTCTTC.

This clonotype was observed a few times. The chain carries TRBV4-3 and TRBJ2-2, with 10 bases lining up with TRBD2. CDR1 and CDR2 (germline): LGHNA, YSLEER. This CDR3 comprises 16 residues. The V gene end was trimmed by 1 base and the J gene end by 6 bases; junction bases not matched to a gene: 5. The CDR3 region has the DNA TGCGCCAGCAGCCAAGTCCCTAGCGGGAGTCCCGGGGAGCTGTTTTTT. Translated, it gives CASSQVPSGSPGELFF.

This clonotype has ten or more counts. An end of the junction does not agree with germline; a read error may underlie this. The chain couples TRBV6-4 to TRBJ2-3; D remains ambiguous. The CDR3 covers 13 residues. Germline V CDR1 and CDR2: MRHNA, SNTAGT. Here the CDR3 reads CASRDFNTDTQYF. The CDR3 coding sequence is TGTGCCAGCCGTGACTTTAACACAGATACGCAGTATTTT.

This clonotype has at least ten counts. This chain uses TRBV3-1 with TRBJ2-3; D call uncertain. Germline CDR1 is LGHDT and CDR2 is YNNKEL (reference sequence). This CDR3 has 12 residues. Trimming stripped 4 bases from V and 0 bases from J, with 2 bases between. CDR3 DNA: TGTGCCAGCAGCCGAAGCACAGATACGCAGTATTTT. Translation: CASSRSTDTQYF.